The present T cell receptor beta chain was sequenced within a study of OX40 agonist ivuxolimab in advanced cancers. Sequencing used immunoSEQ multiplex PCR; TCRdb keeps in-frame clones, though not all of them. The profile shows around 80,000 clones, 85% to 90% of them singletons. The V end lost 3 bases, the J end lost 2 bases, and 6 bases lay between the germline ends. The CDR3 covers 13 residues. CDR1 and CDR2 (germline): SGHTA, FQGTGA. This TCR came from an adult with an advanced solid tumor such as melanoma, head and neck, liver or kidney cancer. Sample: CD4+ or CD8+ T cells sorted from blood, taken in a trial of the OX40 agonist ivuxolimab. The chain employs TRBV7-3 and TRBJ2-3; D unresolved. CDR3 protein: CASSFGLTDTQYF. The CDR3 region has the DNA TGTGCCAGCAGCTTTGGGCTCACAGATACGCAGTATTTT.